This TCR beta chain was recorded in a study of monozygotic twins with inflammatory bowel disease. During cDNA synthesis, UMIs that each contained a 6-nucleotide sample barcode were added by means of template switching. TCRdb re-called the 5' RACE reads; one entry per CDR3 protein, DNA not given. There are 200,000 to 250,000 distinct CDR3 sequences in the sample, with around 1.5% held by the top ten. Per donor, 2 to 2.5 ml of blood was collected and frozen. This CDR3 region has 14 residues. Germline values: CDR1 MDHEN, CDR2 SYDVKM. V and J are TRBV28 and TRBJ2-7. The sequenced sample was blood. This TCR was recovered from a human donor with ulcerative colitis or Crohn's disease, or a healthy co-twin of an affected twin (not recorded which). The CDR3 region is CASSLSHGPYEQYF.